These T cell receptor beta chains were read from a single sample in a study of blood T cell repertoires in COVID-19. Clones were sequenced by immunoSEQ multiplex PCR, and TCRdb holds only the in-frame ones, with some missing. The profile covers under 250,000 clones, with around nine tenths appearing a single time and 1.3% to 1.5% taken by the ten largest. The sequenced sample consisted of peripheral blood. The receptors stem from an elderly man with acute or convalescent COVID-19. The CDR3 runs from the conserved cysteine through the conserved F or W. D genes are given only for firm matches. Expanded clones are given a class, and other clones once, few, many or no size at all.

v_gene	d_gene	abundance	j_gene	CDR3aa	CDR3nt
TRBV4-2	-	-	TRBJ2-1	CASSQDEGGPYNEQFF	TGTGCCAGCAGCCAAGATGAGGGAGGCCCCTACAATGAGCAGTTCTTC
TRBV5-1	-	-	TRBJ2-7	CASSSTGLGEQYF	TGCGCCAGCAGCTCGACAGGCCTGGGGGAGCAGTACTTC
TRBV15	-	-	TRBJ2-1	CATSRARGYNEQFF	TGTGCCACCAGCAGAGCCAGAGGATACAATGAGCAGTTCTTC
TRBV6-5	TRBD1	once	TRBJ1-2	CASSLDRDGYTF	TGTGCCAGCAGTTTAGACAGGGACGGCTACACCTTC
TRBV29-1	TRBD1	-	TRBJ2-6	CSATGTGGSGANVLTF	TGCAGCGCGACCGGGACAGGTGGATCTGGGGCCAACGTCCTGACTTTC
TRBV18	-	-	TRBJ2-1	CASSPLTKASNNEQFF	TGTGCCAGCTCACCACTAACTAAGGCCTCTAACAATGAGCAGTTCTTC
TRBV18	TRBD1	-	TRBJ2-6	CASSQQGAGANVLTF	TGTGCCAGCTCTCAACAGGGGGCTGGGGCCAACGTCCTGACTTTC
TRBV9	-	-	TRBJ2-5	CASSVGEWETQYF	TGTGCCAGCAGCGTAGGGGAGTGGGAGACCCAGTACTTC
TRBV19	TRBD1	-	TRBJ2-5	CASSHGTARETQYF	TGTGCCAGTAGTCACGGGACAGCCCGAGAGACCCAGTACTTC
TRBV18	TRBD1	-	TRBJ1-1	CASSPPGTGNTEAFF	TGTGCCAGCTCACCACCGGGGACAGGGAACACTGAAGCTTTCTTT
TRBV3-1/TRBV3-2	-	-	TRBJ1-2	CASSLRQAYGYTF	TGTGCCAGCAGCCTGCGACAGGCCTATGGCTACACCTTC
TRBV11-3	TRBD1	-	TRBJ1-3	CASSLARPGGLSGNTIYF	TGTGCCAGCAGCTTAGCCCGGCCAGGGGGTTTGTCTGGAAACACCATATATTTT
TRBV9	-	-	TRBJ1-4	CASSPRVGREKLFF	TGTGCCAGCAGCCCCCGAGTTGGGAGAGAAAAACTGTTTTTT
TRBV4-3	-	-	TRBJ1-1	CASSPNGKGLGPEAFF	TGCGCCAGCAGCCCCAACGGTAAGGGGCTCGGACCTGAAGCTTTCTTT
TRBV28	-	-	TRBJ2-7	CASSRGLDYEQYF	TGTGCCAGCTCCCGCGGGTTGGACTACGAGCAGTACTTC
TRBV7-2	TRBD2	-	TRBJ2-7	CASSLASGRAILAYEQYF	TGTGCCAGCAGCTTAGCTAGCGGGAGGGCCATTTTAGCCTACGAGCAGTACTTC
TRBV18	TRBD2	-	TRBJ2-7	CASSTLAGGPGEQYF	TGTGCCAGCTCAACTTTAGCGGGAGGCCCGGGGGAGCAGTACTTC
TRBV5-1	TRBD2	-	TRBJ2-3	CASSLEASGGDTQYF	TGCGCCAGCAGCTTGGAGGCTAGCGGGGGGGATACGCAGTATTTT
TRBV12-3/TRBV12-4	-	-	TRBJ1-1	CASSLTTAEAFF	TGTGCCAGCAGTCTAACGACAGCTGAAGCTTTCTTT
TRBV28	TRBD1	-	TRBJ1-4	CASGSDRRREKLFF	TGTGCCAGCGGGTCGGACAGGAGGAGAGAAAAACTGTTTTTT
TRBV15	TRBD1	-	TRBJ1-2	CATQPGQGNYGYTF	TGTGCCACTCAACCAGGACAGGGCAACTATGGCTACACCTTC
TRBV28	-	-	TRBJ2-7	CASTLPGHTYEQYF	TGTGCCAGCACTTTACCGGGACATACCTACGAGCAGTACTTC
TRBV7-2	-	-	TRBJ2-5	CASSLVRGSGETQYF	TGTGCCAGCAGCTTAGTGCGGGGTTCGGGAGAGACCCAGTACTTC
TRBV18	-	-	TRBJ1-5	CASSGGELSNQPQHF	TGTGCCAGCTCAGGAGGGGAATTGAGCAATCAGCCCCAGCATTTT
TRBV4-3	TRBD2	once	TRBJ2-1	CASSYLAGANYNEQFF	TGCGCCAGCAGCTACCTAGCGGGGGCCAACTACAATGAGCAGTTCTTC
TRBV19	TRBD2	-	TRBJ2-7	CASSMGAGPYEQYF	TGTGCCAGTAGTATGGGAGCGGGGCCCTACGAGCAGTACTTC
TRBV4-1	-	-	TRBJ2-3	CASSQDRPPTDTQYF	TGCGCCAGCAGCCAAGACAGGCCCCCCACAGATACGCAGTATTTT
TRBV7-2	-	few	TRBJ2-7	CASSLYWGSGYEQYF	TGTGCCAGCAGCTTATATTGGGGTTCGGGATACGAGCAGTACTTC
TRBV9	-	-	TRBJ2-1	CASSVALPASRGEQFF	TGTGCCAGCAGCGTAGCTCTGCCAGCTTCTAGGGGTGAGCAGTTCTTC
TRBV19	-	-	TRBJ1-5	CASSIGGGGNQPQHF	TGTGCCAGTAGTATAGGAGGGGGGGGCAATCAGCCCCAGCATTTT
TRBV7-2	-	-	TRBJ1-5	CASSLNRASNQPQHF	TGTGCCAGCAGCTTAAACAGGGCTAGCAATCAGCCCCAGCATTTT
TRBV19	TRBD2	-	TRBJ2-3	CASSPPLAGGPVDTQYF	TGTGCCAGTAGTCCTCCCTTAGCGGGGGGGCCGGTAGATACGCAGTATTTT
TRBV4-1	TRBD1	-	TRBJ1-2	CASSQARTGLGGYTF	TGCGCCAGCAGCCAAGCGCGGACAGGCCTCGGGGGCTACACCTTC
TRBV4-3	-	-	TRBJ1-5	CASSQDIDRINQPQHF	TGCGCCAGCAGCCAAGATATAGACAGGATCAATCAGCCCCAGCATTTT
TRBV5-4	TRBD1	-	TRBJ2-5	CASSSYGTGGLETQYF	TGTGCCAGCAGCTCTTACGGGACAGGGGGCCTGGAGACCCAGTACTTC
TRBV6-6	-	-	TRBJ1-1	CASSYPNTEAFF	TGTGCCAGCAGTTACCCTAACACTGAAGCTTTCTTT
TRBV6-2/TRBV6-3	-	-	TRBJ2-7	CASSTGYEQYF	TGTGCCAGCAGCACAGGGTACGAGCAGTACTTC
TRBV9	-	-	TRBJ2-2	CASSVAIGGGELFF	TGTGCCAGCAGCGTAGCTATAGGAGGCGGGGAGCTGTTTTTT
TRBV7-3	-	-	TRBJ2-5	CASSLSFGGGETQYF	TGTGCCAGCAGCTTAAGCTTCGGGGGAGGAGAGACCCAGTACTTC
TRBV11-3	TRBD1	-	TRBJ2-1	CASSPGQGRNNEQFF	TGTGCCAGCAGCCCCGGACAGGGTAGGAACAATGAGCAGTTCTTC
TRBV12-3/TRBV12-4	-	few	TRBJ1-3	CASGLTSGNTIYF	TGTGCCAGCGGGCTGACCTCTGGAAACACCATATATTTT
TRBV7-9	TRBD1	-	TRBJ2-2	CASSTGQAVTAGELFF	TGTGCCAGCAGCACAGGACAGGCCGTCACCGCCGGGGAGCTGTTTTTT
TRBV28	-	-	TRBJ1-2	CASSLQDWDGYTF	TGTGCCAGCAGTTTACAGGATTGGGATGGCTACACCTTC
TRBV7-3	TRBD2	-	TRBJ2-7	CASSLILVAGGVPFTFSYEQYF	TGTGCCAGCAGCTTAATTCTGGTAGCGGGAGGCGTACCTTTTACATTTTCCTACGAGCAGTACTTC
TRBV4-1	TRBD2	-	TRBJ2-7	CACGRGGESGENEQYF	TGCGCCTGCGGTCGGGGGGGGGAATCTGGTGAGAATGAGCAGTACTTC
TRBV6-5	-	-	TRBJ1-1	CASRSGASSTEAFF	TGTGCCAGCAGAAGTGGGGCTTCAAGCACTGAAGCTTTCTTT
TRBV4-2	TRBD1	-	TRBJ1-6	CASSQGQGGPSYNSPLHF	TGTGCCAGCAGCCAGGGACAGGGAGGGCCCTCCTATAATTCACCCCTCCACTTT
TRBV6-5	TRBD1	-	TRBJ2-5	CASRHPGQQETQYF	TGTGCCAGCAGACATCCGGGACAGCAAGAGACCCAGTACTTC
TRBV2	-	-	TRBJ2-1	CASSDSSYNEQFF	TGTGCCAGCAGTGATAGCTCCTACAATGAGCAGTTCTTC
TRBV5-8	TRBD1	once	TRBJ1-1	CASSSGTGVGTEAFF	TGTGCCAGCAGCTCTGGGACAGGGGTTGGCACTGAAGCTTTCTTT
TRBV23-1	-	once	TRBJ2-7	CAIEADRDYEQYF	TGCGCCATTGAGGCGGACAGAGACTACGAGCAGTACTTC
TRBV5-1	TRBD1	-	TRBJ1-6	CASSLGRGTYNSPLHF	TGCGCCAGCAGCTTGGGCAGGGGGACCTATAATTCACCCCTCCACTTT
TRBV7-9	-	-	TRBJ1-3	CASSLGEYPPGNTIYF	TGTGCCAGCAGCTTAGGGGAGTATCCCCCCGGAAACACCATATATTTT
TRBV29-1	TRBD2	-	TRBJ2-3	CSVFVPAGADTQYF	TGCAGCGTTTTTGTCCCCGCGGGGGCAGATACGCAGTATTTT
TRBV28	-	-	TRBJ1-1	CASSPVNTEAFF	TGTGCCAGCAGTCCAGTGAACACTGAAGCTTTCTTT
TRBV7-2	TRBD1	-	TRBJ1-6	CASSSDRVDNSPLHF	TGTGCCAGCAGCTCGGACAGGGTCGACAATTCACCCCTCCACTTT
TRBV2	-	-	TRBJ1-3	CASSLRQVRSGNTIYF	TGTGCCAGCAGCTTAAGACAGGTCCGCTCTGGAAACACCATATATTTT
TRBV7-3	-	-	TRBJ2-5	CASSLTPPGQQETQYF	TGTGCCAGCAGCTTAACGCCCCCAGGGCAACAAGAGACCCAGTACTTC
TRBV9	-	-	TRBJ1-2	CASSPGVGGYTF	TGTGCCAGCAGCCCAGGGGTGGGTGGCTACACCTTC